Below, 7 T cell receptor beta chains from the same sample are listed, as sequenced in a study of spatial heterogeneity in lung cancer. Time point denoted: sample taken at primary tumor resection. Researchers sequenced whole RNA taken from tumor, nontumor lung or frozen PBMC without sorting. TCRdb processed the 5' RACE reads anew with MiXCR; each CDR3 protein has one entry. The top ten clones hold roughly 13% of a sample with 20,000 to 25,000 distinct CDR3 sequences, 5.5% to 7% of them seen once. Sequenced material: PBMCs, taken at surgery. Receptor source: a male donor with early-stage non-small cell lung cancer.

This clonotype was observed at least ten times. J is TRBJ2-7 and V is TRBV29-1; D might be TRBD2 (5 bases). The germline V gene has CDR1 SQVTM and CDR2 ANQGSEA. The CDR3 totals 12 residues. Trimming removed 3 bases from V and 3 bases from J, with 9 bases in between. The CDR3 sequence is CSVEGRSYEQYF. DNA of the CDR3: TGCAGCGTTGAGGGGAGAAGCTACGAGCAGTACTTC.

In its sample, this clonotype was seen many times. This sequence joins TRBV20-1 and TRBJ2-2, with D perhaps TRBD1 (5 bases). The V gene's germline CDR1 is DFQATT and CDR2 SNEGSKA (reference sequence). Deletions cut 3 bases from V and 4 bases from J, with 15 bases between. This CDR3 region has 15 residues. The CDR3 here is CSASLAGRRTGELFF. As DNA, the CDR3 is TGCAGTGCTAGCCTGGCAGGGCGGCGCACCGGGGAGCTGTTTTTT.

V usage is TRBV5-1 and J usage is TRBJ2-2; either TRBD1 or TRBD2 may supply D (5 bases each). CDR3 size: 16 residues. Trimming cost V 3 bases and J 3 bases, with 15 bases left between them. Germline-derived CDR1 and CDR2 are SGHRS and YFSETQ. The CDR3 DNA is TGCGCCAGCAGCTCCCCCCGGGACGGATACACCGGGGAGCTGTTTTTT. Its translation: CASSSPRDGYTGELFF.

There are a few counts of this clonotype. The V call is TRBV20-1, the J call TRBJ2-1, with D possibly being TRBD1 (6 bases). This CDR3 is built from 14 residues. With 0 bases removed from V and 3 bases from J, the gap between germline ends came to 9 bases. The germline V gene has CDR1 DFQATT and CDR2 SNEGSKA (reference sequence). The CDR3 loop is CSARDPTGYNEQFF. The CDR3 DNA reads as TGCAGTGCTAGAGATCCGACAGGCTACAATGAGCAGTTCTTC.

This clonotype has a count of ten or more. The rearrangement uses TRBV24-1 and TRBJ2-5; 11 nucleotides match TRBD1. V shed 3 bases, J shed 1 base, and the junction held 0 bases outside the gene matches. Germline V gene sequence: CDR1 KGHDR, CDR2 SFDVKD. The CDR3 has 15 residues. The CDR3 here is CATSDGTGGQETQYF. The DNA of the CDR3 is TGTGCCACCAGTGATGGGACAGGGGGCCAAGAGACCCAGTACTTC.

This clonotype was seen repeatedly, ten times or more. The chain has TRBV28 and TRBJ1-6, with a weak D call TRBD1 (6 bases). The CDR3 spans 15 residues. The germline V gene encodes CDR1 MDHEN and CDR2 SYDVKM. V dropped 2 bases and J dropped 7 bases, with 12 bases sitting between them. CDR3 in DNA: TGTGCCAGCAGTTTAATTCCCAGGGGCAATTCACCCCTCCACTTT. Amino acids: CASSLIPRGNSPLHF.

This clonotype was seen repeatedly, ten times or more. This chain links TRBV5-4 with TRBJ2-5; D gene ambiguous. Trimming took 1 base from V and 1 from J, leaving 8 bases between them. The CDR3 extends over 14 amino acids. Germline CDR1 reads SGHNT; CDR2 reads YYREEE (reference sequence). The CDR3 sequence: CASSLTARQETQYF. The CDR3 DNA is TGTGCCAGCAGCTTGACGGCGCGCCAAGAGACCCAGTACTTC.